This T cell receptor beta chain was found in a study of blood T cell repertoires in COVID-19. The CDR3 extends over 11 amino acids. The germline V gene has CDR1 LGHDT and CDR2 YNNKEL (reference sequence). Trimming took 7 bases from V and 3 from J, leaving 4 bases between them. Measured with immunoSEQ multiplex PCR; TCRdb has only the in-frame clones, and not every one. Here the sample spans about 170,000 clones, approximately 92% being singletons. This clonotype originated in a man aged 30-40 years with COVID-19, enrolled during active disease. V gene TRBV3-1 (or the pseudogene TRBV3-2) combines with J gene TRBJ2-1; D uncertain. The sequenced material came from peripheral blood. For the CDR3, the DNA is TGTGCCAGCATGAGCTACAATGAGCAGTTCTTC. It encodes CASMSYNEQFF.